These T cell receptor beta chains were read from a single sample in a study of shared clonotypes between healthy human individuals. The assay was immunoSEQ multiplex PCR, and TCRdb's table has in-frame clones only and misses some. The sample shows 1 million to 1.2 million clones, about 80% of them seen only once. What was sequenced was memory CD4+ T cells from PBMCs. The receptors come from a man younger than 30 in good health. Some clones in this sample may be carry-over from other donors' samples. Each CDR3 is given with its conserved first and last residue. Fields, in order: clone size, J gene, D gene, V gene, CDR3 protein, CDR3 DNA. A D gene is named only where the DNA matches it firmly. The size of a clone is reported for some rows only, either as once, few or many, or as a class for expanded clones.

size: .
J: TRBJ1-6
D: .
V: TRBV18
CDR3: CASSPRVGKDSPLHF
DNA: TGTGCCAGCTCACCACGGGTGGGGAAGGATTCACCCCTCCACTTT

size: .
J: TRBJ2-1
D: .
V: TRBV28
CDR3: CASSSPPRQEQFF
DNA: TGTGCCAGCAGTTCTCCCCCTCGACAAGAGCAGTTCTTC

size: few
J: TRBJ2-7
D: .
V: TRBV18
CDR3: CASSPVANEQYF
DNA: TGTGCCAGCTCACCGGTGGCTAACGAGCAGTACTTC

size: .
J: TRBJ2-3
D: .
V: TRBV10-3
CDR3: CAIRGGRNTDTQYF
DNA: TGTGCCATCAGGGGAGGACGGAACACAGATACGCAGTATTTT

size: few
J: TRBJ2-3
D: TRBD1
V: TRBV11-2
CDR3: CASSPRQGRGTDTQYF
DNA: TGTGCCAGCAGCCCCCGACAGGGAAGAGGCACAGATACGCAGTATTTT

size: .
J: TRBJ1-2
D: TRBD1
V: TRBV2
CDR3: CASSTQGIGSYTF
DNA: TGTGCCAGCAGTACACAGGGGATAGGGAGCTACACCTTC

size: .
J: TRBJ2-1
D: .
V: TRBV20-1
CDR3: CSASGSGEQFF
DNA: TGCAGTGCTAGTGGGTCGGGTGAGCAGTTCTTC

size: once
J: TRBJ1-2
D: .
V: TRBV5-4
CDR3: CASTAGPQANGYTF
DNA: TGTGCCAGCACCGCGGGGCCCCAGGCCAATGGCTACACCTTC

size: .
J: TRBJ1-4
D: .
V: TRBV5-1
CDR3: CASSSTGTNEKLFF
DNA: TGCGCCAGCAGCTCCACAGGGACTAATGAAAAACTGTTTTTT

size: .
J: TRBJ2-7
D: .
V: TRBV5-6
CDR3: CASSNSGASSYEQYF
DNA: TGTGCCAGCAGCAACTCAGGGGCCAGCTCCTACGAGCAGTACTTC

size: .
J: TRBJ2-5
D: .
V: TRBV7-8
CDR3: CASTPLGITAETQYF
DNA: TGTGCCAGCACACCCTTAGGCATAACTGCGGAGACCCAGTACTTC

size: .
J: TRBJ1-2
D: .
V: TRBV28
CDR3: CASSLGGLGYGYTF
DNA: TGTGCCAGCAGTTTGGGGGGGCTAGGCTATGGCTACACCTTC

size: .
J: TRBJ2-1
D: .
V: TRBV2
CDR3: CASNLGSYNEQFF
DNA: TGTGCCAGCAATCTAGGCTCCTACAATGAGCAGTTCTTC

size: .
J: TRBJ2-2
D: .
V: TRBV10-3
CDR3: CAISEAGGPGELFF
DNA: TGTGCCATCAGTGAGGCAGGCGGTCCCGGGGAGCTGTTTTTT

size: .
J: TRBJ2-7
D: TRBD1
V: TRBV11-2
CDR3: CASSRQGGEQYF
DNA: TGTGCCAGCAGCCGACAGGGGGGCGAGCAGTACTTC

size: .
J: TRBJ2-3
D: .
V: TRBV13
CDR3: CASSSLRWGEATDTQYF
DNA: TGTGCCAGCAGCTCCCTCCGTTGGGGGGAGGCCACAGATACGCAGTATTTT

size: once
J: TRBJ1-5
D: .
V: TRBV6-1
CDR3: CASSEAWGQNQPQHF
DNA: TGTGCCAGCAGTGAGGCATGGGGGCAAAATCAGCCCCAGCATTTT

size: few
J: TRBJ1-3
D: .
V: TRBV2
CDR3: CASSDRFSGNTIYF
DNA: TGTGCCAGCAGTGACAGGTTCTCTGGAAACACCATATATTTT

size: once
J: TRBJ2-2
D: TRBD2
V: TRBV7-6
CDR3: CATTTSRGGELFF
DNA: TGTGCCACTACGACTAGCCGGGGCGGGGAGCTGTTTTTT

size: .
J: TRBJ1-2
D: .
V: TRBV27
CDR3: CASSLNRDSNYGYTF
DNA: TGTGCCAGCAGTTTAAATCGGGATTCTAACTATGGCTACACCTTC

size: .
J: TRBJ2-3
D: .
V: TRBV28
CDR3: CASSLQSQGSTDTQYF
DNA: TGTGCCAGCAGTTTACAATCGCAGGGATCCACAGATACGCAGTATTTT

size: few
J: TRBJ2-3
D: TRBD1
V: TRBV11-2
CDR3: CASSPNVGQTDTQYF
DNA: TGTGCCAGCAGCCCAAATGTGGGACAGACAGATACGCAGTATTTT

size: .
J: TRBJ2-2
D: .
V: TRBV11-2
CDR3: CASSQHFQPRDTGELFF
DNA: TGTGCCAGCAGCCAGCATTTCCAGCCCCGGGACACCGGGGAGCTGTTTTTT

size: .
J: TRBJ2-7
D: .
V: TRBV7-6
CDR3: CASSGLRGYEQYF
DNA: TGTGCCAGCAGCGGGCTCAGGGGCTACGAGCAGTACTTC

size: .
J: TRBJ1-4
D: .
V: TRBV5-6
CDR3: CASSFRRTNEKLFF
DNA: TGTGCCAGCAGCTTTCGACGGACTAATGAAAAACTGTTTTTT

size: .
J: TRBJ2-5
D: TRBD2
V: TRBV2
CDR3: CASFSGIGETQYF
DNA: TGTGCCAGCTTTAGCGGGATTGGGGAGACCCAGTACTTC

size: few
J: TRBJ1-1
D: .
V: TRBV7-3
CDR3: CASSPGAMNTEAFF
DNA: TGTGCCAGCAGCCCGGGGGCCATGAACACTGAAGCTTTCTTT

size: .
J: TRBJ2-7
D: .
V: TRBV9
CDR3: CASSVGPSGSYEQYF
DNA: TGTGCCAGCAGCGTAGGCCCCAGCGGGTCCTACGAGCAGTACTTC

size: once
J: TRBJ2-5
D: .
V: TRBV18
CDR3: CASSPGLSETQYF
DNA: TGTGCCAGCTCACCAGGTCTGTCCGAGACCCAGTACTTC

size: many
J: TRBJ2-3
D: .
V: TRBV7-9
CDR3: CASSLGSGHTDTQYF
DNA: TGTGCCAGCAGCCTCGGTAGCGGACACACAGATACGCAGTATTTT

size: .
J: TRBJ1-2
D: .
V: TRBV6-1
CDR3: CASGEQGIYGYTF
DNA: TGTGCCAGCGGTGAACAGGGTATCTATGGCTACACATTC

size: .
J: TRBJ1-5
D: .
V: TRBV11-3
CDR3: CASSLLTSIAQPQHF
DNA: TGTGCCAGCAGCCTACTGACGAGTATAGCTCAGCCCCAGCATTTT

size: .
J: TRBJ2-7
D: TRBD1
V: TRBV6-1
CDR3: CASTSGQGYEQYF
DNA: TGTGCCAGTACCTCGGGACAGGGGTACGAGCAGTACTTC

size: .
J: TRBJ2-2
D: .
V: TRBV10-1
CDR3: CASSESTFSLTGELFF
DNA: TGCGCCAGCAGTGAGTCGACATTTAGCCTCACTGGGGAGCTGTTTTTT

size: .
J: TRBJ1-1
D: .
V: TRBV28
CDR3: CASRVGAGNLNTEAFF
DNA: TGTGCCAGCAGGGTAGGCGCGGGCAACCTGAACACTGAAGCTTTCTTT

size: .
J: TRBJ2-1
D: .
V: TRBV20-1
CDR3: CSVHEQFF
DNA: TGCAGTGTCCATGAGCAGTTCTTC

size: .
J: TRBJ2-7
D: TRBD1
V: TRBV29-1
CDR3: CSVAGQGVSEQYF
DNA: TGCAGCGTTGCAGGACAGGGGGTTTCCGAGCAGTACTTC

size: few
J: TRBJ1-1
D: .
V: TRBV30
CDR3: CACHGRNMNTEAFF
DNA: TGTGCCTGCCACGGGCGCAACATGAACACTGAAGCTTTCTTT

size: once
J: TRBJ2-1
D: .
V: TRBV7-9
CDR3: CASSQGREQFF
DNA: TGTGCCAGCAGCCAGGGGCGGGAGCAGTTCTTC

size: .
J: TRBJ2-3
D: TRBD2
V: TRBV7-2
CDR3: CASSRRLAGSTDTQYF
DNA: TGTGCCAGCAGCCGTCGACTAGCGGGAAGCACAGATACGCAGTATTTT

size: .
J: TRBJ1-3
D: TRBD1
V: TRBV9
CDR3: CASSEGTGFSFSGNTIYF
DNA: TGTGCCAGCAGTGAAGGGACAGGGTTTTCTTTCTCTGGAAACACCATATATTTT

size: .
J: TRBJ2-1
D: TRBD1
V: TRBV2
CDR3: CASSRDRAGEQFF
DNA: TGTGCCAGCAGCCGGGACAGGGCGGGTGAGCAGTTCTTC

size: once
J: TRBJ2-1
D: .
V: TRBV7-3
CDR3: CASATGLARYNEQFF
DNA: TGTGCCAGCGCCACAGGGCTAGCGAGGTACAATGAGCAGTTCTTC

size: .
J: TRBJ2-7
D: TRBD1
V: TRBV28
CDR3: CASSLSWDRGFYEQYF
DNA: TGTGCCAGCAGTTTATCCTGGGACAGGGGTTTCTACGAGCAGTACTTC

size: .
J: TRBJ1-5
D: TRBD1
V: TRBV28
CDR3: CASITGAQPQHF
DNA: TGTGCCAGCATTACAGGGGCTCAGCCCCAGCATTTT

size: .
J: TRBJ2-5
D: .
V: TRBV7-2
CDR3: CASSLGQQEAQYF
DNA: TGTGCCAGCAGCTTAGGGCAGCAAGAGGCCCAGTACTTC

size: .
J: TRBJ2-7
D: TRBD1
V: TRBV5-1
CDR3: CASSMGSLRGQSEQYF
DNA: TGCGCCAGCAGCATGGGCAGTTTGAGGGGGCAATCCGAGCAGTACTTC

size: .
J: TRBJ1-2
D: TRBD1
V: TRBV6-1
CDR3: CASSVPTGTPYGYTF
DNA: TGTGCCAGCAGTGTACCGACAGGGACTCCCTATGGCTACACCTTC

size: .
J: TRBJ2-7
D: TRBD2
V: TRBV13
CDR3: CASSLNGRALYYEQYF
DNA: TGTGCCAGCAGCTTAAACGGGAGGGCCCTGTATTACGAGCAGTACTTC

size: .
J: TRBJ2-1
D: TRBD2
V: TRBV5-1
CDR3: CASSSDPTSGYNEQFF
DNA: TGCGCCAGCAGCTCGGACCCGACTAGCGGTTACAATGAGCAGTTCTTC

size: .
J: TRBJ2-3
D: .
V: TRBV2
CDR3: CASRKYSGNTDTQYF
DNA: TGTGCCAGCAGGAAGTATAGCGGAAACACAGATACGCAGTATTTT

size: .
J: TRBJ2-7
D: .
V: TRBV6-1
CDR3: CASSARVVRHEQYF
DNA: TGTGCCAGCAGTGCCAGGGTAGTGAGGCACGAGCAGTACTTC

size: few
J: TRBJ2-1
D: .
V: TRBV28
CDR3: CASSSSGQFYNEQFF
DNA: .